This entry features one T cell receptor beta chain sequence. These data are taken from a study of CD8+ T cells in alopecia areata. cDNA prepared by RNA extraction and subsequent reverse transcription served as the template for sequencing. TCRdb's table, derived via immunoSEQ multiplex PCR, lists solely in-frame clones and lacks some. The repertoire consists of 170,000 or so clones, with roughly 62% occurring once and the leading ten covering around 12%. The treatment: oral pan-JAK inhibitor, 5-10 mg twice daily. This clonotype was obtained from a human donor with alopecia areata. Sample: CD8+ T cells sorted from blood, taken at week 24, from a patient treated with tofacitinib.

The CDR3 here is CASSPTGSANTEAFF. CDR3 nucleotides: TGTGCCAGCAGTCCGACAGGGTCAGCGAACACTGAAGCTTTCTTT. This chain connects TRBV9 to TRBJ1-1, with TRBD1 matching over 7 bases. J lost 1 base, V lost 5 bases, and 8 bases had no gene match. The CDR3 extends over 15 amino acids. In germline, CDR1 is SGDLS, CDR2 YYNGEE.